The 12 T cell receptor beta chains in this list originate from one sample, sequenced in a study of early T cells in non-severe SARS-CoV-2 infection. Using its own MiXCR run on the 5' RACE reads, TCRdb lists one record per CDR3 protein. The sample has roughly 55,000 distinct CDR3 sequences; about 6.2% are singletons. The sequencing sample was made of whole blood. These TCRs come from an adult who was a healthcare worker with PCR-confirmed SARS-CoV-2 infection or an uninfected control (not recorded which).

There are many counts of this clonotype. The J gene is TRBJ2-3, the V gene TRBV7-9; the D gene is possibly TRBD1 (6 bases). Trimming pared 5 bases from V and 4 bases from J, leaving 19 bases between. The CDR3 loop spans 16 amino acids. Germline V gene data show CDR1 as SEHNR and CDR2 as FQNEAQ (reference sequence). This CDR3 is CASSLGQPNTADTQYF. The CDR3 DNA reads TGTGCCAGCAGCCTTGGACAGCCTAACACAGCAGATACGCAGTATTTT.

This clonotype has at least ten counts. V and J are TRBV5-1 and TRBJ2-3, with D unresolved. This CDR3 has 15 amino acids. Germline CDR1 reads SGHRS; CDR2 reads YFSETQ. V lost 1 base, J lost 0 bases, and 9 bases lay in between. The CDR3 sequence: CASSLRAESTDTQYF. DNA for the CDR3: TGCGCCAGCAGCTTGAGGGCAGAAAGCACAGATACGCAGTATTTT.

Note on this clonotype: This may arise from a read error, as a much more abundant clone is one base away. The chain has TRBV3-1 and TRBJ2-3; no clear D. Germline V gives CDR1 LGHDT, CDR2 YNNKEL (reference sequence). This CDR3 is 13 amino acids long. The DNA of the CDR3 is TGTGTCAGCAGCCGCCGCGGCACAGATACGCAGTATTTT. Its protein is CVSSRRGTDTQYF.

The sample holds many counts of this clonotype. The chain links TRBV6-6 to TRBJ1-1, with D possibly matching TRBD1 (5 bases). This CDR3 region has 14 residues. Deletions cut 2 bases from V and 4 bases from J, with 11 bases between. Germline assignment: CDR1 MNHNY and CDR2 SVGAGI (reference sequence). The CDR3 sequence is CASSYGRVATEAFF. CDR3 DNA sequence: TGTGCCAGCAGTTACGGCAGGGTGGCCACTGAAGCTTTCTTT.

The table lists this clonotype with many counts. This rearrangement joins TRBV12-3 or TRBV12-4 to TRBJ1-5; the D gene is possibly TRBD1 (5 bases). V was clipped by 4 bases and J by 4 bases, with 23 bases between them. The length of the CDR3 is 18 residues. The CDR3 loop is CASSSGERGHRRNQPQHF. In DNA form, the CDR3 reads TGTGCCAGCAGTTCTGGGGAACGGGGTCACAGGAGAAATCAGCCCCAGCATTTT.

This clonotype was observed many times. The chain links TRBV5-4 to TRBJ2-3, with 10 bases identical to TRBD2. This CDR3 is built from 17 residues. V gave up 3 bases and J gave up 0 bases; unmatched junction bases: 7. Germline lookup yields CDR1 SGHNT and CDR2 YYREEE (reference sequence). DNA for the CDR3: TGTGCCAGCAGCTCCAGCGGGGGGGCATTTAGCACAGATACGCAGTATTTT. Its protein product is CASSSSGGAFSTDTQYF.

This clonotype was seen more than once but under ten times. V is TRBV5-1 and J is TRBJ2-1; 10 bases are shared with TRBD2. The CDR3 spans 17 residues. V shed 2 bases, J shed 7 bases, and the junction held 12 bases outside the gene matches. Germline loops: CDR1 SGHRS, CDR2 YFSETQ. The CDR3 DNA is TGCGCCAGCAGCTTCATTAGTAGCGGGGGGCCGTATAATGAGCAGTTCTTC. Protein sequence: CASSFISSGGPYNEQFF.

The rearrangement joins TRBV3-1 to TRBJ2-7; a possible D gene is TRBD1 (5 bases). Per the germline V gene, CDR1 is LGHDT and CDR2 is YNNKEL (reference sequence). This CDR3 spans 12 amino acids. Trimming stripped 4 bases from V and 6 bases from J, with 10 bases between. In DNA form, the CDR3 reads TGTGCCAGCAGCCGAGCAGGGTTCGAGCAGTACTTC. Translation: CASSRAGFEQYF.

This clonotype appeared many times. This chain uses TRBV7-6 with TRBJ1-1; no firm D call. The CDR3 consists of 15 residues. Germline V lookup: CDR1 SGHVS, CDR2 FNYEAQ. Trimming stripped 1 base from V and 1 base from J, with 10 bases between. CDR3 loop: CASSLGANTNTEAFF. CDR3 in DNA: TGTGCCAGCAGCTTAGGTGCAAATACGAACACTGAAGCTTTCTTT.

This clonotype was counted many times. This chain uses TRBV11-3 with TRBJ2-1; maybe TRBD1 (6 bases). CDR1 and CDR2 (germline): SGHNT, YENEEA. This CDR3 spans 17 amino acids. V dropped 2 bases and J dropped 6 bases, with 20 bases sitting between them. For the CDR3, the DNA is TGTGCCAGCAGCTTAAGACCCGGCGGACAGCCGACCAATGAGCAGTTCTTC. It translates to CASSLRPGGQPTNEQFF.

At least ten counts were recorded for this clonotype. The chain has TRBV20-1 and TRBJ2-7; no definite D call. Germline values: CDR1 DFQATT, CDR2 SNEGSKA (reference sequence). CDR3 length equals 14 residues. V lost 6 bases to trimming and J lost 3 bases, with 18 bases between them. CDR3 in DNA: TGCAGTGCCTCGATCCATAGTCATATCTACGAGCAGTACTTC. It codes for CSASIHSHIYEQYF.

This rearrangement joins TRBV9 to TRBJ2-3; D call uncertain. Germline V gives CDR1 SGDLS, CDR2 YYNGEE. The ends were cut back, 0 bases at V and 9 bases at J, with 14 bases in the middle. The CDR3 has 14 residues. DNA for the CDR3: TGTGCCAGCAGCGTAGCTCGTGATCGTGGCACGCAGTATTTT. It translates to CASSVARDRGTQYF.